This entry is about one TCR beta chain. This sample is part of a study of shared clonotypes between healthy human individuals. Germline V gives CDR1 SGHDT, CDR2 YYEEEE. This CDR3 region has 13 residues. The V and J ends lost 2 bases and 6 bases respectively, with 9 bases between them. Assay used: immunoSEQ multiplex PCR; TCRdb lists only in-frame clones, some missing. Here the sample spans about 2.4 million clones, 90% to 95% being singletons. The TCR sequence derives from a young man in good health. Some clones in this sample may be carry-over from other donors' samples. The chain combines TRBV5-6 with TRBJ2-1, with D tentatively TRBD1 or TRBD2 (5 bases each). Sequenced material: naive CD4+ T cells from PBMCs. Subset here: CD45RA+ positively selected. This CDR3 reads CASSFTRGNEQFF. CDR3 sequence (DNA): TGTGCCAGCAGCTTCACTAGGGGCAATGAGCAGTTCTTC.